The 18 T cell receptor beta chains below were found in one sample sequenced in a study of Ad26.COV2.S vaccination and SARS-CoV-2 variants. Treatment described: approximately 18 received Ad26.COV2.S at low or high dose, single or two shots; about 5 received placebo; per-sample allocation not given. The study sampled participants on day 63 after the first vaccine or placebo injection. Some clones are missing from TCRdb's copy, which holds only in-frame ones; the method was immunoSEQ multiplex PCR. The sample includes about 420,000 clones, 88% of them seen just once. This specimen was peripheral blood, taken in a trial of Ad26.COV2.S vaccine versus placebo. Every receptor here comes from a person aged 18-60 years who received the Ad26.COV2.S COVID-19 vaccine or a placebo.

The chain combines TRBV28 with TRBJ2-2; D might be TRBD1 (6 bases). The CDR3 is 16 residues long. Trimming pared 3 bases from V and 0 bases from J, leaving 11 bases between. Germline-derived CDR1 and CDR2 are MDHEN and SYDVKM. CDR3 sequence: CASSLVGGSNTGELFF. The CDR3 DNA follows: TGTGCCAGCAGTTTGGTAGGGGGATCGAACACCGGGGAGCTGTTTTTT. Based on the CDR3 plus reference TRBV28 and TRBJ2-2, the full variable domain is DVKVTQSSRYLVKRTGEKVFLECVQDMDHENMFWYRQDPGLGLRLIYFSYDVKMKEKGDIPEGYSVSREKKERFSLILESASTNQTSMYLCASSLVGGSNTGELFFGEGSRLTVL.

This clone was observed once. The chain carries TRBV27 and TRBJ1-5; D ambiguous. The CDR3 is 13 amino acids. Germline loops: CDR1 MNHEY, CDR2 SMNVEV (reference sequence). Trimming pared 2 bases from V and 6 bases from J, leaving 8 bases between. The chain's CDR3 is CASSLSGFQPQHF. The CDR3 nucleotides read TGTGCCAGCAGTTTAAGCGGGTTTCAGCCCCAGCATTTT.

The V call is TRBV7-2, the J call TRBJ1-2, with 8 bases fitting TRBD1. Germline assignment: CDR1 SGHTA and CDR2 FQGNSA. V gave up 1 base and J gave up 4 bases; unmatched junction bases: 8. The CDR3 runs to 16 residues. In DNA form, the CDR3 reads TGTGCCAGCAGCTTAGTGGCAGGGGGCCGGGGCTATGGCTACACCTTC. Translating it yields CASSLVAGGRGYGYTF.

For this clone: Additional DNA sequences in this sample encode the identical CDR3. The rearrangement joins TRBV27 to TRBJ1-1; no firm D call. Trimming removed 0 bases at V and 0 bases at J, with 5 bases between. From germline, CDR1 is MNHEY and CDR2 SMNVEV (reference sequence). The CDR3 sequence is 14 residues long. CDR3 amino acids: CASSLSGMNTEAFF. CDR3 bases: TGTGCCAGCAGTTTATCGGGGATGAACACTGAAGCTTTCTTT.

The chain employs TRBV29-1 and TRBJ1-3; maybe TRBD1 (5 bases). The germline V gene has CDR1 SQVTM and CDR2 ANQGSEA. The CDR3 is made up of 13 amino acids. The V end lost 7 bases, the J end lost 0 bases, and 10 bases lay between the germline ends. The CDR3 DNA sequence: TGCAGCGAGCGGGACGGCTCTGGAAACACCATATATTTT. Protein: CSERDGSGNTIYF.

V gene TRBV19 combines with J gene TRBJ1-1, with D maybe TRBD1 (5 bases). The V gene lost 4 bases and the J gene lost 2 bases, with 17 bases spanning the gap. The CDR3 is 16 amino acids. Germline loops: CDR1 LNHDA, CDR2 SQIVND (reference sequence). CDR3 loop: CASSTRGVWGNTEAFF. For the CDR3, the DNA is TGTGCCAGTAGTACAAGGGGTGTCTGGGGAAACACTGAAGCTTTCTTT.

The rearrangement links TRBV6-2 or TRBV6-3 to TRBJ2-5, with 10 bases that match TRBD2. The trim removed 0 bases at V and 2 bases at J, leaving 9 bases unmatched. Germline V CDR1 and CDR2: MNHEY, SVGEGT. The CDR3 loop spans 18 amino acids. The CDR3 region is CASSYSAETSGLQETQYF. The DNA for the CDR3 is TGTGCCAGCAGTTACTCGGCCGAGACTAGCGGGTTGCAAGAGACCCAGTACTTC.

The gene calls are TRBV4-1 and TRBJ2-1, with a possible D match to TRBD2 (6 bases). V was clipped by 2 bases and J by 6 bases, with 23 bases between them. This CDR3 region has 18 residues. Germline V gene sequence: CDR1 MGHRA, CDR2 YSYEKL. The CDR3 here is CASSQREVGGRFANEQFF. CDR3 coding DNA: TGCGCCAGCAGCCAAAGAGAGGTTGGGGGGAGATTCGCCAATGAGCAGTTCTTC.

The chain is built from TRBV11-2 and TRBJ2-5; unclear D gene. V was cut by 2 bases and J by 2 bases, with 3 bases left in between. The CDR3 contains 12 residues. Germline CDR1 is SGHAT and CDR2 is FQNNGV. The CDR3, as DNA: TGTGCCAGCAGCTTACTACAAGAGACCCAGTACTTC. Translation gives CASSLLQETQYF.

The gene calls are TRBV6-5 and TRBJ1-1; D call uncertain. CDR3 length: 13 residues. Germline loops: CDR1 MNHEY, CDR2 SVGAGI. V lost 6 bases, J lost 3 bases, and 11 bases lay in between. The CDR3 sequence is CASRRWRDTEAFF. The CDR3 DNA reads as TGTGCCAGCAGACGGTGGAGGGACACTGAAGCTTTCTTT.

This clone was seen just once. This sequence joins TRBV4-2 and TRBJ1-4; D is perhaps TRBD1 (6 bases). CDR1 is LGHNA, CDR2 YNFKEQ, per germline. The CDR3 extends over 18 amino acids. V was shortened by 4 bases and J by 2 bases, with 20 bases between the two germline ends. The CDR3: CASSPQQGSFGTNEKLFF. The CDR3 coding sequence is TGTGCCAGCAGCCCTCAGCAGGGGTCATTCGGGACTAATGAAAAACTGTTTTTT.

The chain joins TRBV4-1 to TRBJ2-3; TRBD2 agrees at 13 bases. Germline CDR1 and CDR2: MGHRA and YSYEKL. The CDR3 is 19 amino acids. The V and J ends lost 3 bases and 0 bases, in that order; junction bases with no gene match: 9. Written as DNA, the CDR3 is TGCGCCAGCAGCCAGTTGACTAGCGGGGGGCGGCCTAGCACAGATACGCAGTATTTT. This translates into CASSQLTSGGRPSTDTQYF.

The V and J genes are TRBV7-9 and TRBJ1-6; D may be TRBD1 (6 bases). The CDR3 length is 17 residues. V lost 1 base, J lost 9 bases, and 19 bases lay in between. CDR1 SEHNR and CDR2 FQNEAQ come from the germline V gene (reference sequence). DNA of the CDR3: TGTGCCAGCAGCTTAGGGGGTGGCAGGGGACTTTCTTCACCCCTCCACTTT. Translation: CASSLGGGRGLSSPLHF.

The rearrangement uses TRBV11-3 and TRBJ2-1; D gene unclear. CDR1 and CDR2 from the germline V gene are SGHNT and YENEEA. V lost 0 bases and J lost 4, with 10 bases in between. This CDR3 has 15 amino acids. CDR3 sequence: CASSLDPQLYNEQFF. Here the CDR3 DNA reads TGTGCCAGCAGCTTAGATCCTCAACTTTACAATGAGCAGTTCTTC.

CDR3 protein: CASSDSRLFDTEAFF. As DNA, the CDR3 is TGCGCCAGCAGTGATTCTAGGCTGTTTGACACTGAAGCTTTCTTT. The J gene is TRBJ1-1, the V gene TRBV10-2; D unresolved. The CDR3 loop spans 15 amino acids. Trimming shortened V by 3 bases and J by 3 bases, and 14 bases separated the two germline ends. Germline V CDR1 and CDR2: WSHSY, SAAADI.

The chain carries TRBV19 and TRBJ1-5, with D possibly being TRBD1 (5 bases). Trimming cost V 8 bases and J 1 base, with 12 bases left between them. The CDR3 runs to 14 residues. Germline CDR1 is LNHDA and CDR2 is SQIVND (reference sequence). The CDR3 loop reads CASSRVRSNQPQHF. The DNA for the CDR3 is TGTGCCAGTTCCAGGGTAAGGAGCAATCAGCCCCAGCATTTT.

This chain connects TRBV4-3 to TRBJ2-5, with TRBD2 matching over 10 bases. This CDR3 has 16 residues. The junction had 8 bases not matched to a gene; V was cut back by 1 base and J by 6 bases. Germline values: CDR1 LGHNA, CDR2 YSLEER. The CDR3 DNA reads TGCGCCAGCAGCCAAGCTAACAGCGGGGGGGCGAAGACCCAGTACTTC. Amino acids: CASSQANSGGAKTQYF.

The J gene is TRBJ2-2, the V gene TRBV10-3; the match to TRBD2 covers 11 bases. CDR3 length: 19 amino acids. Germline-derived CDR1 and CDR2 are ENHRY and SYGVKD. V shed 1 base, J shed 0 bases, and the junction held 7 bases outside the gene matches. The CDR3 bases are TGTGCCATCAGTGAGTGGGAGACTAGCGGGGCCCCGAACACCGGGGAGCTGTTTTTT. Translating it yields CAISEWETSGAPNTGELFF.